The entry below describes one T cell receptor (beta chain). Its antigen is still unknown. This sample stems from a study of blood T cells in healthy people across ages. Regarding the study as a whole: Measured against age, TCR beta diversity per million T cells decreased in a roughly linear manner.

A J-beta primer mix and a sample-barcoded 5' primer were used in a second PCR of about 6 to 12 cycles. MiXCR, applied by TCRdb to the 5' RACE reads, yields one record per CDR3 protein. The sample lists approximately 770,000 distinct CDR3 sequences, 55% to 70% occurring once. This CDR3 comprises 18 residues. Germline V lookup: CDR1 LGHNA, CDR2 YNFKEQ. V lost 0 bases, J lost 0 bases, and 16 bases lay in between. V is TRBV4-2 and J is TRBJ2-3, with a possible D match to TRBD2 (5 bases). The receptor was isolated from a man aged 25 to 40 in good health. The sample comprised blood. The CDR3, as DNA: TGTGCCAGCAGCCAAGAACCGGCGGAGGTGGCTAGCACAGATACGCAGTATTTT. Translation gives CASSQEPAEVASTDTQYF.